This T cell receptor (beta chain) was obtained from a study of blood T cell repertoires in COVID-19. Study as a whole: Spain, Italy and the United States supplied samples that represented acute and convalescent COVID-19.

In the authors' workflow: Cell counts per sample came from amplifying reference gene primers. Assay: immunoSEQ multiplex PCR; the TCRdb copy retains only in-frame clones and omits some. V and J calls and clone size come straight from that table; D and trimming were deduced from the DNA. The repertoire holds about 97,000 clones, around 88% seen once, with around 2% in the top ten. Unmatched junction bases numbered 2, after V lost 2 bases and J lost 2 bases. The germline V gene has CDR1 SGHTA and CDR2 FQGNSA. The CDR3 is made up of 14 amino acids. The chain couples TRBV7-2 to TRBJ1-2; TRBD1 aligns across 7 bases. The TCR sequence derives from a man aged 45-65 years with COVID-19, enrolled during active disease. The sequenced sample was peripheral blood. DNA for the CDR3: TGTGCCAGCAGCTTATGGGGACAGAACTATGGCTACACCTTC. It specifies CASSLWGQNYGYTF.